The sequence of this TCR beta chain was determined in a study of blood T cell repertoires in COVID-19. Study background: Material from acute and convalescent COVID-19 was sourced from the United States, Italy and Spain. PBMCs, B-cell-depleted T cells, or T cells provided the cDNA or gDNA that made up the material.

All enrollees were roughly 18 to 100 years old and from fewer than 30 US areas. Germline V gene lookup returns CDR1 LGHNA and CDR2 YSLEER. V shed 4 bases, J shed 0 bases, and the junction held 5 bases outside the gene matches. The CDR3 runs to 17 residues. Under the authors' procedure: How many nucleated cells were present was estimated from reference gene primer amplification. Measured with immunoSEQ multiplex PCR; TCRdb has only the in-frame clones, and not every one. V and J calls and clone size are given by that table; D and trimming were obtained from the DNA. The sample lists fewer than 300,000 clones, about 93% occurring once.

The TCR originated in a woman in her 30s who had recovered from COVID-19. Sequencing used PBMCs or T cells enriched from blood (not recorded which). The rearrangement uses TRBV4-3 and TRBJ2-2, with 10 bases that match TRBD2. The CDR3 is CASSRKLAGSNTGELFF. For the CDR3, the DNA is TGCGCCAGCAGCCGGAAACTAGCGGGATCGAACACCGGGGAGCTGTTTTTT.